One and the same sample provided the 16 T cell receptor beta chains below, sequenced in a study of T cells after yellow fever vaccination. Each CDR3 protein is one row after TCRdb ran MiXCR on the 5' RACE reads. The repertoire holds over 250,000 distinct CDR3 sequences, 5.2% seen once, with 3% to 4% in the top ten. The source was CD4+ T cells sorted from PBMCs, collected on the day of the yellow fever booster vaccination. The receptors come from a man younger than 35 who received the YFV17D yellow fever vaccine.

This clonotype occurred a few times. V usage is TRBV9 and J usage is TRBJ1-3; D unclear. V shed 0 bases and J shed 6 bases, with 16 bases lying between them. There are 16 residues in the CDR3. Germline loops: CDR1 SGDLS, CDR2 YYNGEE. The CDR3 DNA sequence: TGTGCCAGCAGCGTAGCTCCCACCCCTTTGGAAAACACCATATATTTT. This translates into CASSVAPTPLENTIYF. Looking up the rest from reference TRBV9 and TRBJ1-3 gives the full variable domain: DSGVTQTPKHLITATGQRVTLRCSPRSGDLSVYWYQQSLDQGLQFLIQYYNGEERAKGNILERFSAQQFPDLHSELNLSSLELGDSALYFCASSVAPTPLENTIYFGEGSWLTVV.

This clonotype was recorded at least ten times. The chain recombines TRBV5-1 with TRBJ1-3; D is uncertain. The CDR3 has 15 amino acids. Trimming cost V 0 bases and J 4 bases, with 11 bases left between them. In germline, CDR1 is SGHRS, CDR2 YFSETQ. CDR3 loop: CASSLGATAGNTIYF. DNA for the CDR3: TGCGCCAGCAGCTTGGGGGCTACCGCCGGAAACACCATATATTTT.

The chain has TRBV10-1 and TRBJ2-4; the D gene is possibly TRBD2 (5 bases). The CDR3 loop spans 14 amino acids. The germline gives CDR1 WNHNN, CDR2 SYGVQD (reference sequence). Trimming pared 2 bases from V and 4 bases from J, leaving 9 bases between. The CDR3 region is CASSETGVKNIQYF. The DNA of the CDR3 is TGCGCCAGCAGTGAGACCGGGGTTAAAAACATTCAGTACTTC.

The V and J genes are TRBV29-1 and TRBJ1-1; tentatively, D is TRBD1 (6 bases). The ends were cut back, 6 bases at V and 1 base at J, with 12 bases in the middle. This CDR3 region has 13 residues. Germline V gene sequence: CDR1 SQVTM, CDR2 ANQGSEA. Here the CDR3 reads CSVRQVGNTEAFF. DNA of the CDR3: TGCAGCGTCCGACAGGTCGGGAACACTGAAGCTTTCTTT.

This clonotype was recorded a few times. The chain has TRBV2 and TRBJ2-3; D remains ambiguous. CDR1 SNHLY and CDR2 FYNNEI come from the germline V gene. V lost 3 bases and J 0 bases, leaving 4 bases between the germline ends. The CDR3 runs to 13 residues. CDR3 in amino acids: CASSEYSTDTQYF. The CDR3 DNA reads as TGTGCCAGCAGTGAGTACAGCACAGATACGCAGTATTTT.

This clonotype turned up a few times. This chain joins TRBV5-1 and TRBJ1-1; 7 nucleotides agree with TRBD1. V shed 3 bases and J 7 bases; nucleotides not matched to a gene: 9. CDR3 length: 14 amino acids. Germline lookup yields CDR1 SGHRS and CDR2 YFSETQ. The CDR3 loop reads CASSSTTGEGEAFF. CDR3 DNA: TGCGCCAGCAGCTCTACCACAGGGGAAGGTGAAGCTTTCTTT.

The chain has TRBV12-3 or TRBV12-4 and TRBJ1-2; D gene uncertain. V lost 6 bases to trimming and J lost 5 bases, with 16 bases between them. This CDR3 has 14 amino acids. As DNA, the CDR3 is TGTGCCAGCAGCCCGGTTTTACAGCAATATGGCTACACCTTC. It is translated as CASSPVLQQYGYTF.

This clonotype came up a few times. The CDR3 DNA reads as TGCGCCAGCAGCTTGGGAGGGTTCGGGAGCTCCTATGGCTACACCTTC. Amino acids: CASSLGGFGSSYGYTF. The chain employs TRBV5-1 and TRBJ1-2; D is unclear. Germline V gene data show CDR1 as SGHRS and CDR2 as YFSETQ. The CDR3 is 16 residues long. Trimming shortened V by 0 bases and J by 4 bases, and 16 bases separated the two germline ends.

This clonotype appeared a few times. This chain connects TRBV6-5 to TRBJ2-1; D may be TRBD2 (7 bases). Trimming stripped 4 bases from V and 8 bases from J, with 18 bases between. The length of the CDR3 is 15 residues. Germline CDR1 and CDR2: MNHEY and SVGAGI. The CDR3 reads CASSSSTGGRDEQFF. The CDR3 region has the DNA TGTGCCAGCAGTTCCTCAACCGGGGGGCGTGATGAGCAGTTCTTC.

V is TRBV20-1 and J is TRBJ2-1; 11 bases map to TRBD2. The J segment lost 3 bases and the V segment lost 0 bases, leaving 4 bases of the junction unmatched. Germline V gene data show CDR1 as DFQATT and CDR2 as SNEGSKA (reference sequence). The CDR3 loop spans 16 amino acids. CDR3 loop: CSAREPGLADYNEQFF. The CDR3 region has the DNA TGCAGTGCTAGAGAGCCGGGACTAGCGGACTACAATGAGCAGTTCTTC.

This clonotype has only a few counts. The chain has TRBV5-1 and TRBJ1-6, with D perhaps matching TRBD1 (6 bases). Germline V gives CDR1 SGHRS, CDR2 YFSETQ. This CDR3 contains 14 residues. V dropped 4 bases and J dropped 4 bases, with 9 bases sitting between them. The CDR3, as DNA: TGCGCCAGCAGCCAAGGACAGTATAATTCACCCCTCCACTTT. It is translated as CASSQGQYNSPLHF.

This clonotype occurred many times. The chain employs TRBV10-3 and TRBJ1-2; a weak D match, TRBD1 (5 bases). CDR1 and CDR2 (germline): ENHRY, SYGVKD. The V and J ends lost 3 bases and 4 bases respectively, with 15 bases between them. There are 15 residues in the CDR3. The CDR3 coding sequence is TGTGCCATCAGTGATGAGGGGCAGGGCCTCTATGGCTACACCTTC. As protein: CAISDEGQGLYGYTF.

This chain uses TRBV29-1 with TRBJ2-6, with D possibly being TRBD2 (7 bases). V was clipped by 4 bases and J by 0 bases, with 16 bases between them. In germline, CDR1 is SQVTM, CDR2 ANQGSEA. The CDR3 has 17 amino acids. CDR3 loop: CSVAGGRAYSGANVLTF. DNA for the CDR3: TGCAGCGTTGCGGGGGGCAGGGCTTACTCTGGGGCCAACGTCCTGACTTTC.

This clonotype was observed at least ten times. The rearrangement uses TRBV5-1 and TRBJ1-1; no firm D call. CDR3 length equals 16 residues. The germline V gene encodes CDR1 SGHRS and CDR2 YFSETQ. Trimming removed 4 bases at V and 0 bases at J, with 16 bases between. CDR3 sequence (DNA): TGCGCCAGCAGCAATCGTAGTTGGGCGGTGAACACTGAAGCTTTCTTT. It encodes CASSNRSWAVNTEAFF. The full variable domain, in which reference TRBV5-1 and TRBJ1-1 provide the parts outside the CDR3, is KAGVTQTPRYLIKTRGQQVTLSCSPISGHRSVSWYQQTPGQGLQFLFEYFSETQRNKGNFPGRFSGRQFSNSRSEMNVSTLELGDSALYLCASSNRSWAVNTEAFFGQGTRLTVV.

This clonotype was seen many times. This sequence joins TRBV5-1 and TRBJ1-3; D is uncertain. Per the germline V gene, CDR1 is SGHRS and CDR2 is YFSETQ. Between the trimmed V and J ends, which lost 0 bases and 0 bases, there was a span of 4 bases. CDR3 length equals 14 residues. CDR3 in amino acids: CASSLGVSGNTIYF. The CDR3 DNA follows: TGCGCCAGCAGCTTGGGCGTCTCTGGAAACACCATATATTTT.

This clonotype was seen repeatedly, ten times or more. The chain has TRBV29-1 and TRBJ1-2; TRBD1 is a possible D gene (5 bases). With 5 bases removed from V and 4 bases from J, the gap between germline ends came to 17 bases. The CDR3 sequence is 14 residues long. The germline gives CDR1 SQVTM, CDR2 ANQGSEA. DNA for the CDR3: TGCAGCGTTCTGAACAGGACGCAAGGCTATGGCTACACCTTC. It encodes CSVLNRTQGYGYTF.